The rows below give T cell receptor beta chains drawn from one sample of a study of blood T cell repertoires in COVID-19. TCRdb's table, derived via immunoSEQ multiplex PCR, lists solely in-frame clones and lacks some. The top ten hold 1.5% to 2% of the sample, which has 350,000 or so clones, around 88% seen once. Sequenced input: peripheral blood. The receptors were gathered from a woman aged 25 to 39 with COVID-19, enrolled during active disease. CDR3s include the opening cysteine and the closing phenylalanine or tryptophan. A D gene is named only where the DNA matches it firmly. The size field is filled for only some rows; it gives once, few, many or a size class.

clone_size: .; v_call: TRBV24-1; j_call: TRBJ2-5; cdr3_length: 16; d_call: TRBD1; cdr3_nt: TGTGCCACCAGTGATTATGACAGGGGGCTGGGAGAGACCCAGTACTTC; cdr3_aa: CATSDYDRGLGETQYF
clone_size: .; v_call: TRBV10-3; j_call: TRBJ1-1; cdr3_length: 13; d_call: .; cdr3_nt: TGTGCCATCTCGCCAGGGAAGGAAACTGAAGCTTTCTTT; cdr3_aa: CAISPGKETEAFF
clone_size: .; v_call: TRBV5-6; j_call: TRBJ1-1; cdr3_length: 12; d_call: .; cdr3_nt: TGTGCCAGTACGGGGGGAGGCACTGAAGCTTTCTTT; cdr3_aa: CASTGGGTEAFF
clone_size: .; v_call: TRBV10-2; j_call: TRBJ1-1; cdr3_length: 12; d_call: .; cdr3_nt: TGCGCCAGCCGTGGTCGGTCCACTGAAGCTTTCTTT; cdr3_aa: CASRGRSTEAFF
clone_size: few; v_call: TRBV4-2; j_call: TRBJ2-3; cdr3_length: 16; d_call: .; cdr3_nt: TGTGCCAGCAGCCAAGAAGGGACTCCAACCCAAGATACGCAGTATTTT; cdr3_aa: CASSQEGTPTQDTQYF
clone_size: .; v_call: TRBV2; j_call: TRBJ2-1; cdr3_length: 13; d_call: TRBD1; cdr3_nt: TGTGCCAGCAGACGACAGGGATACAATGAGCAGTTCTTC; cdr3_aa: CASRRQGYNEQFF
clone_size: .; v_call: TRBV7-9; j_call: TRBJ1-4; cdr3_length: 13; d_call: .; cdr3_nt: TGTGCCAGCAGCCCCCGCGATAATGAAAAACTGTTTTTT; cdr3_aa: CASSPRDNEKLFF
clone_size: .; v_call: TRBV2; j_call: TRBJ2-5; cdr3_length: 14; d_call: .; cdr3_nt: TGTGCCAGCACTCTCATGACAGGTCCGGGGACCCAGTACTTC; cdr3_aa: CASTLMTGPGTQYF
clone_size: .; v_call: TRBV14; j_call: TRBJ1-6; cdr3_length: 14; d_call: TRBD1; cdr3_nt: TGTGCCAGCAGTCAGACAGGGAGTAATTCACCCCTCCACTTT; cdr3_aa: CASSQTGSNSPLHF
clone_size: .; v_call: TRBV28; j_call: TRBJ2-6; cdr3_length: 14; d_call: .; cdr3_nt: TGTGCCAGCAGTCCGACAAAAAGGGCCAACGTCCTGACTTTC; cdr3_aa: CASSPTKRANVLTF
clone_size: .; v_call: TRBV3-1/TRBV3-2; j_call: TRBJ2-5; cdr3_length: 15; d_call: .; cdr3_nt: TGTGCCAGCAGCCAATTACTAGCCGGGCAAGAGACCCAGTACTTC; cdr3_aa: CASSQLLAGQETQYF
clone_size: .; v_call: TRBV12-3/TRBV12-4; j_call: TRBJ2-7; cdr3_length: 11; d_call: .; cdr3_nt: TGTGCCAGCAGTTGGAGTCTCGAGCAGTACTTC; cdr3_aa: CASSWSLEQYF
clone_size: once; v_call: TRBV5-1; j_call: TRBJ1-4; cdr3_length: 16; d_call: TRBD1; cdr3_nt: TGCGCCAGCAGCTCTCAATACGGGACAGACAATGAAAAACTGTTTTTT; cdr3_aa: CASSSQYGTDNEKLFF
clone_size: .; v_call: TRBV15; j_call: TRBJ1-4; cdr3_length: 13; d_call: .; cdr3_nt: TGTGCCACCAGCGGGGGGGCCCGTGAAAAACTGTTTTTT; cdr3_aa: CATSGGAREKLFF
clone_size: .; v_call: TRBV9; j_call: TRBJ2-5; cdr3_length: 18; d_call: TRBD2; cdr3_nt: TGTGCCAGCAGCCCGGGGACTAGCGGGGGGGTCAGGCAAGAGACCCAGTACTTC; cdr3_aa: CASSPGTSGGVRQETQYF
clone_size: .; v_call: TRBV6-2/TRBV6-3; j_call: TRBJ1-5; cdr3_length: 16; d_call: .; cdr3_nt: TGTGCCAGCAGTATCAGGGGTGGTAACCCCAATCAGCCCCAGCATTTT; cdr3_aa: CASSIRGGNPNQPQHF
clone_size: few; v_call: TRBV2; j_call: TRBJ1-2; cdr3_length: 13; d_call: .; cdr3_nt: TGTGCCAGCAGTGGACCCGACAGTGGTGGCTACACCTTC; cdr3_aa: CASSGPDSGGYTF
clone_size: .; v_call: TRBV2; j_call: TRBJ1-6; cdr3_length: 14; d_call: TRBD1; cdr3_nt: TGTGCCAGCAGTGACGGGACAGTAAATTCACCCCTCCACTTT; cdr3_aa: CASSDGTVNSPLHF
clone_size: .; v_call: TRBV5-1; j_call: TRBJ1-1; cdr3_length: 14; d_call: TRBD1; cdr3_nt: TGCGCCAGCAGCTTGGGGACAGGAAAGGCTGAAGCTTTCTTT; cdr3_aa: CASSLGTGKAEAFF
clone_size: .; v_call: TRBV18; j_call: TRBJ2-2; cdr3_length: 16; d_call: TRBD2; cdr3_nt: TGTGCCAGCTCACAGGGACTAGCGGCGAACACCGGGGAGCTGTTTTTT; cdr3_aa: CASSQGLAANTGELFF
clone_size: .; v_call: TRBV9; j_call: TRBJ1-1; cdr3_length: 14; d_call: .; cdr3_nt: TGCGCCAGCACCGCAGTCGTGAGCGGTGGTGAAGCTTTCTTT; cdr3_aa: CASTAVVSGGEAFF
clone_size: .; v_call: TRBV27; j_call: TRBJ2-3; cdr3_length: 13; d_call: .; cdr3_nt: TGTGCCAGCAGTTATCAGGATTCAGATACGCAGTATTTT; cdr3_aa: CASSYQDSDTQYF
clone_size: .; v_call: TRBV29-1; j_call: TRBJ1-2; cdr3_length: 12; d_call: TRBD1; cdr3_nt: TGCAGCGTAGACAGGGGTTTGTATGGCTACACCTTC; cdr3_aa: CSVDRGLYGYTF
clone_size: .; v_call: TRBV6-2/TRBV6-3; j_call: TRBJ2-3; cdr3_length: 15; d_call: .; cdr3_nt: TGTGCCAGCAGTTACGGCACAGGGCCGACAGATACGCAGTATTTT; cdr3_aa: CASSYGTGPTDTQYF
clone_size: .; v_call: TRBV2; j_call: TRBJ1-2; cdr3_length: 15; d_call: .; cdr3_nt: TGTGCCAGCAGTGAAGGATCGGCAGACACGTATGGCTACACCTTC; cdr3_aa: CASSEGSADTYGYTF
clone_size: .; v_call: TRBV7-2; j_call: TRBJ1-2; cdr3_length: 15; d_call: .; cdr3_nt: TGTGCCAGCAGCTTAGGTCAGTTCGCTAACTATGGCTACACCTTC; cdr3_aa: CASSLGQFANYGYTF
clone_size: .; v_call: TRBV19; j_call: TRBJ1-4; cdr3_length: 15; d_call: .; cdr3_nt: TGTGCCAGTAGTCAGTGGCAGGCCCTCACCGAAAAACTGTTTTTT; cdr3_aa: CASSQWQALTEKLFF
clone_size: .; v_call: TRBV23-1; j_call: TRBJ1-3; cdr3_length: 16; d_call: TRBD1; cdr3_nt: TGCGCCTTTCCCCCCCACAGGGGGCTGGGTGGAAACACCATATATTTT; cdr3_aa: CAFPPHRGLGGNTIYF
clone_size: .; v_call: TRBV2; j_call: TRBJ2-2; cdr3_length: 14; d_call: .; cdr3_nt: TGTGCCAGCAGCGCAGGGATTGGTACCGGGGAGCTGTTTTTT; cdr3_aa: CASSAGIGTGELFF
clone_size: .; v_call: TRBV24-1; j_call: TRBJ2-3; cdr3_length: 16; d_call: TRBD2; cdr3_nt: TGTGCCACCAGTGGCCCCCGCGGGGGGTACACAGATACGCAGTATTTT; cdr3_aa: CATSGPRGGYTDTQYF
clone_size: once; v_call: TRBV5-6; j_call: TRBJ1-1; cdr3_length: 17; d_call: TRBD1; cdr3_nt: TGTGCCAGCAGCTTCAGGATACAGGGGGCGTGGGTCACTGAAGCTTTCTTT; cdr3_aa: CASSFRIQGAWVTEAFF
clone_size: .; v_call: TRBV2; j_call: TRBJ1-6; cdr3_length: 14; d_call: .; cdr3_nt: TGTGCCAGCAGTCTATTCTCCTATAATTCACCCCTCCACTTT; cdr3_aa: CASSLFSYNSPLHF
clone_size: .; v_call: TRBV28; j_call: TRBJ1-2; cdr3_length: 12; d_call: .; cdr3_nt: TGTGCCAGCAGGGAGGGAACCTATGGCTACACCTTC; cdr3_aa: CASREGTYGYTF
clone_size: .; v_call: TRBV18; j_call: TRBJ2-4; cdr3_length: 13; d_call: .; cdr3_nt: TGTGCCAGCTCACCGACAGAGAATAACATTCAGTACTTC; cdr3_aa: CASSPTENNIQYF
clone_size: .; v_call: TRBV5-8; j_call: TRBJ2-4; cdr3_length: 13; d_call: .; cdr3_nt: TGTGCCAGCAGCTTGGGGGCGCAGGACATTCAGTACTTC; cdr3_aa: CASSLGAQDIQYF
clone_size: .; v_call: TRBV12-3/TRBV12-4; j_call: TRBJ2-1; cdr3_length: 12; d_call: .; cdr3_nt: TGTGCCAGCAGTTTAGGAGGCGATGAGCAGTTCTTC; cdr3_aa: CASSLGGDEQFF
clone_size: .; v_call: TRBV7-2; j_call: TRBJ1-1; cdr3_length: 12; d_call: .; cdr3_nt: TGTGCCAGCAGCTCTCAGGCTACTGAAGCTTTCTTT; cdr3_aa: CASSSQATEAFF
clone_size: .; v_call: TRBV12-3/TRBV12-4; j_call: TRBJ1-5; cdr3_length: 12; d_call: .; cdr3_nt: TGTGCCCGGGGACAAAGCAATCAGCCCCAGCATTTT; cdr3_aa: CARGQSNQPQHF
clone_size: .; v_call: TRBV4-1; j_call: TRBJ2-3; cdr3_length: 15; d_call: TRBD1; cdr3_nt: TGCGCCAGCAGCAAAACCGGGACAGTTACAGATACGCAGTATTTT; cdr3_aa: CASSKTGTVTDTQYF
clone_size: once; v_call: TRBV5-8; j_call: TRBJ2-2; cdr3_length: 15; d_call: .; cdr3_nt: TGTGCCAGCAGCTTGACTCGCTCCAACACCGGGGAGCTGTTTTTT; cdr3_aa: CASSLTRSNTGELFF
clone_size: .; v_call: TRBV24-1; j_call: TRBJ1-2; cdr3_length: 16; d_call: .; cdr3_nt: TGTGCCACCAGTGACTACTCGGTGCGGGGTGTCGGCGGCTACACCTTC; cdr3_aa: CATSDYSVRGVGGYTF
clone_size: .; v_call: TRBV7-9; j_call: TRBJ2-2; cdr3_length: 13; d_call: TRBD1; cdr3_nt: TGTGCCAACACCCAGGGGGTTACCGGGGAGCTGTTTTTT; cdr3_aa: CANTQGVTGELFF
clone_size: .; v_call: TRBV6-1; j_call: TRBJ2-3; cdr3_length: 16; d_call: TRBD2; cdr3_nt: TGTGCCAGCAATGTAGCGGGGGGACTAAGCACAGATACGCAGTATTTT; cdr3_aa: CASNVAGGLSTDTQYF
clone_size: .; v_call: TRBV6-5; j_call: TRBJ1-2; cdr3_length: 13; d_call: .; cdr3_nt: TGTGCCAGCAGACCCGGGGGGGACTATGGCTACACCTTC; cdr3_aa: CASRPGGDYGYTF
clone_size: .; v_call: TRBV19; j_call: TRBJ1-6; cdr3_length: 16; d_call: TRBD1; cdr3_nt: TGTGCCAGTAGTAACCGGACAGGGATTAATGGTTCACCCCTCCACTTT; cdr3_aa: CASSNRTGINGSPLHF
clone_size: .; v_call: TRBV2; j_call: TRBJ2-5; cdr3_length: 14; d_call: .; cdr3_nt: TGTGCCAGCAATATTCAGGGGTTCCAAGAGACCCAGTACTTC; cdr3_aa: CASNIQGFQETQYF
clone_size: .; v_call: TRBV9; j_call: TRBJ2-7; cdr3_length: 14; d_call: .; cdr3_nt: TGTGCCAGCAGTGGTCTAGCAGATAACTACGAGCAGTACTTC; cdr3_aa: CASSGLADNYEQYF
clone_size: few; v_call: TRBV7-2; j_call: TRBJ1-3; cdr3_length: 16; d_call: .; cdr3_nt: TGTGCCAGCAGCTTAGCCCCCACAGGCTCTGGAAACACCATATATTTT; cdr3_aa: CASSLAPTGSGNTIYF
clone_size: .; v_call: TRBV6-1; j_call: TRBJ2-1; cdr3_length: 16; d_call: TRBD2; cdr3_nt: TGTGCCAGCAGTGAAGTTGGCGGGGGGGCCGTTGATGAGCAGTTCTTC; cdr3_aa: CASSEVGGGAVDEQFF
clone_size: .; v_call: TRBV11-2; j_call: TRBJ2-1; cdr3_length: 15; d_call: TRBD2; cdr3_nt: TGTGCCAGCAGCGAGAGCGGGGCCCTCTACAATGAGCAGTTCTTC; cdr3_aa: CASSESGALYNEQFF
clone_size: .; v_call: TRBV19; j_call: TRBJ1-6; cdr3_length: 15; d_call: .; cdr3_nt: TGTGCCAGTACGCGGCAGGGACTATATAATTCACCCCTCCACTTT; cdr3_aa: CASTRQGLYNSPLHF
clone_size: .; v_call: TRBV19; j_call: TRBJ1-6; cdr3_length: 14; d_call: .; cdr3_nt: TGTGCCAGTAAACTACAGGGCCCTAATTCACCCCTCCACTTT; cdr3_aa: CASKLQGPNSPLHF